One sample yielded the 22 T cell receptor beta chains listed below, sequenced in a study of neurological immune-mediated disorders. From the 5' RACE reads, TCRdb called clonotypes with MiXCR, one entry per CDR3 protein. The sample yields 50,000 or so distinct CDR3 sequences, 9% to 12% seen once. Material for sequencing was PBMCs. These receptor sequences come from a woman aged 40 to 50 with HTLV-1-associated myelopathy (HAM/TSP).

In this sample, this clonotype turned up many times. The CDR3 reads CASSEDTLSSGANVLTF. CDR3 DNA: TGCGCCAGCAGCGAGGACACCCTATCCTCTGGGGCCAACGTCCTGACTTTC. V is TRBV5-1 and J is TRBJ2-6; TRBD1 might be the D (5 bases). There are 17 residues in the CDR3. Deletions cut 4 bases from V and 0 bases from J, with 14 bases between. The V gene's germline CDR1 is SGHRS and CDR2 YFSETQ.

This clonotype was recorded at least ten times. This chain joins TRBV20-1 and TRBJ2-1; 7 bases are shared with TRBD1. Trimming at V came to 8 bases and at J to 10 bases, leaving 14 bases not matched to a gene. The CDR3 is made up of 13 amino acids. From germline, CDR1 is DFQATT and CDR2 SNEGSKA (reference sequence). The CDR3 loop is CSPRDSLHIEQFF. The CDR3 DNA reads TGCAGTCCCCGGGACAGTCTACATATAGAGCAGTTCTTC.

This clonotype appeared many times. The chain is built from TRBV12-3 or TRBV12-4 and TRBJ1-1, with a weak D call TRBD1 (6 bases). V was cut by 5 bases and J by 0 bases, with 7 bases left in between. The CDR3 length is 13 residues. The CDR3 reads CASSGQMNTEAFF. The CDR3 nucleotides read TGTGCCAGCAGTGGACAGATGAACACTGAAGCTTTCTTT.

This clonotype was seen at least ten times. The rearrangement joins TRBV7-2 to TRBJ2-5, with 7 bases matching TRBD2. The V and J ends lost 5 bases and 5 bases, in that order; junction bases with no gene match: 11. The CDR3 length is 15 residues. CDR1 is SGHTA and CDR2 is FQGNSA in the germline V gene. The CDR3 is CASSPLGGGRETQYF. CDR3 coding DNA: TGTGCCAGCAGCCCCTTGGGGGGGGGTAGGGAGACCCAGTACTTC.

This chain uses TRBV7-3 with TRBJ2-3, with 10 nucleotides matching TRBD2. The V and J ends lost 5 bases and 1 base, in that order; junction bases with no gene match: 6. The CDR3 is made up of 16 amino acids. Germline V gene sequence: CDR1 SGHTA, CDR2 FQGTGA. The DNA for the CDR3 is TGTGCCAGCAGCCTTAGACTAGCGGGCGGCACAGATACGCAGTATTTT. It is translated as CASSLRLAGGTDTQYF.

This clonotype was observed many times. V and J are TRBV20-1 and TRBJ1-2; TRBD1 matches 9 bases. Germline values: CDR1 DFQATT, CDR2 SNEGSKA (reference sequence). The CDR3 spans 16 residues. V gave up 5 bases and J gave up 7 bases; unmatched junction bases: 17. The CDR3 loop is CSAATGTGIGTGGYTF. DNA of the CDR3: TGCAGTGCTGCTACCGGGACAGGGATCGGAACGGGTGGCTACACCTTC.

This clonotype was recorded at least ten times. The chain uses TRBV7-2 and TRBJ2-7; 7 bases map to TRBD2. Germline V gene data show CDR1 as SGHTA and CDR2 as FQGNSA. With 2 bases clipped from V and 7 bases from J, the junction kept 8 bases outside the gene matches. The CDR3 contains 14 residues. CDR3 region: CASSLWGGIGEQYF. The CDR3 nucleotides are TGTGCCAGCAGCTTATGGGGGGGAATCGGGGAGCAGTACTTC.

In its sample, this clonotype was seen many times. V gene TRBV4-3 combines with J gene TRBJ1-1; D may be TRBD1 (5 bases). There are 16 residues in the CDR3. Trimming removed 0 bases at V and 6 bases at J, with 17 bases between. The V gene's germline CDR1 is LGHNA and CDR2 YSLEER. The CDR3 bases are TGCGCCAGCAGCCAAGATCGAGAGGGGCCGAGCTCTGAAGCTTTCTTT. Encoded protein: CASSQDREGPSSEAFF.

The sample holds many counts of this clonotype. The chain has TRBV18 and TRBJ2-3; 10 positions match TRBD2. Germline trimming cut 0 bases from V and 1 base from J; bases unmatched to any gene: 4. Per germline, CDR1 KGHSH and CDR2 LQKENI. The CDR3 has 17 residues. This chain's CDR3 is CASSPPTSGGGTDTQYF. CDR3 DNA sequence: TGTGCCAGCTCACCACCGACCAGCGGGGGGGGCACAGATACGCAGTATTTT.

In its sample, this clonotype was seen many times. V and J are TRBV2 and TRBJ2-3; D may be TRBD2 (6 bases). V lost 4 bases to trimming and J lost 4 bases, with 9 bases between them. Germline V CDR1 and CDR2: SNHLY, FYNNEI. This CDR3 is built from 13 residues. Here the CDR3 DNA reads TGTGCCAGCAGTGGGGAGGAGGCAGATACGCAGTATTTT. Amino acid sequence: CASSGEEADTQYF.

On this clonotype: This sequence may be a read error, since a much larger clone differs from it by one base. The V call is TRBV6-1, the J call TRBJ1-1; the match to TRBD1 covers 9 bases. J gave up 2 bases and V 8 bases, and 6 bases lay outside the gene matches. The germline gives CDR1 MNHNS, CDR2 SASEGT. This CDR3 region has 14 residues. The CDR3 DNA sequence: TGTGCCAGCTGGGACAGGGTGCCTAACACTGAAGCTTTCTTT. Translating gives CASWDRVPNTEAFF.

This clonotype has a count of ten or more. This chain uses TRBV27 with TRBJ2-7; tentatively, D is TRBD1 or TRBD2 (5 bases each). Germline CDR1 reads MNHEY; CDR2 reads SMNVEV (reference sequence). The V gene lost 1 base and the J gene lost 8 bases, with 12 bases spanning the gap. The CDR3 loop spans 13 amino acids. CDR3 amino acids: CASSLFGTGQQYF. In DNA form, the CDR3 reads TGTGCCAGCAGTTTATTCGGGACCGGGCAGCAGTACTTC.

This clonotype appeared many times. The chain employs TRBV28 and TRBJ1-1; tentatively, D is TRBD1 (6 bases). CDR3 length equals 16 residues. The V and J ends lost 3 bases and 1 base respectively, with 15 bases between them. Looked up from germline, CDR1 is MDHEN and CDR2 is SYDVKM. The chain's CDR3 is CASSFSRGYENTEAFF. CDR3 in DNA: TGTGCCAGCAGTTTTTCCAGGGGTTACGAGAACACTGAAGCTTTCTTT. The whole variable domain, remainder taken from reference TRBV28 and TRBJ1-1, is DVKVTQSSRYLVKRTGEKVFLECVQDMDHENMFWYRQDPGLGLRLIYFSYDVKMKEKGDIPEGYSVSREKKERFSLILESASTNQTSMYLCASSFSRGYENTEAFFGQGTRLTVV.

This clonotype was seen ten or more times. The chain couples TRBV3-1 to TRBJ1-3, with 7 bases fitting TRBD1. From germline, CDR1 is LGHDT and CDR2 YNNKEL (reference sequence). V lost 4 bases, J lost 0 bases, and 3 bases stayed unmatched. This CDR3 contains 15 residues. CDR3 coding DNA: TGTGCCAGCAGCCTAGGGGGCATCTCTGGAAACACCATATATTTT. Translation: CASSLGGISGNTIYF. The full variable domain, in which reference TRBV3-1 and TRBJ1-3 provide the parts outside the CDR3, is DTAVSQTPKYLVTQMGNDKSIKCEQNLGHDTMYWYKQDSKKFLKIMFSYNNKELIINETVPNRFSPKSPDKAHLNLHINSLELGDSAVYFCASSLGGISGNTIYFGEGSWLTVV.

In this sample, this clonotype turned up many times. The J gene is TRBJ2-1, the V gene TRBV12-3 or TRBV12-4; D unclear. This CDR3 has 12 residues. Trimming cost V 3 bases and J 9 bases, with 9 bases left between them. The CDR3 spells CASSFSAVEQFF. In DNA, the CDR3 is TGTGCCAGCAGTTTCAGCGCAGTTGAGCAGTTCTTC.

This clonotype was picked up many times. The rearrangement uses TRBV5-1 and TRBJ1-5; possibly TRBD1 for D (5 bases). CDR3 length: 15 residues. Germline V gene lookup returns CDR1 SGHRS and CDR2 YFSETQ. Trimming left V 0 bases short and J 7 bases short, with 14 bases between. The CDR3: CASSLVGRADQPQHF. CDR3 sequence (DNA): TGCGCCAGCAGCTTGGTTGGCAGGGCAGACCAGCCCCAGCATTTT.

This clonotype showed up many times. The CDR3 nucleotides read TGTGCCAGCAGCCAACTAAAGGACAGCAATCAGCCCCAGCATTTT. Its translation: CASSQLKDSNQPQHF. The rearrangement uses TRBV7-8 and TRBJ1-5, with D hard to call. Per the germline V gene, CDR1 is SGHVS and CDR2 is FQNEAQ. Trimming shortened V by 5 bases and J by 1 base, and 12 bases separated the two germline ends. This CDR3 has 15 residues.

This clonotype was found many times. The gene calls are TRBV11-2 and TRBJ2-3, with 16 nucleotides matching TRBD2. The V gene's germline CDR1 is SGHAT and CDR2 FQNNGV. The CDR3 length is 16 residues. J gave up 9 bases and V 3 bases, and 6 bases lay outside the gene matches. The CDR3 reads CASSFGTSGGAATQYF. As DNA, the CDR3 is TGTGCCAGCAGCTTCGGGACTAGCGGGGGGGCAGCCACGCAGTATTTT.

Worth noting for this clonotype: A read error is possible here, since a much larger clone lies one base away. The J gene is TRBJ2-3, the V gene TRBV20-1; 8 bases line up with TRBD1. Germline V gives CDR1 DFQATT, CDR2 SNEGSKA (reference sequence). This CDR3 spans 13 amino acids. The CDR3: CSAQPGRDRTHYF. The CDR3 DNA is TGCAGTGCTCAACCTGGACGGGACAGGACGCATTATTTT.

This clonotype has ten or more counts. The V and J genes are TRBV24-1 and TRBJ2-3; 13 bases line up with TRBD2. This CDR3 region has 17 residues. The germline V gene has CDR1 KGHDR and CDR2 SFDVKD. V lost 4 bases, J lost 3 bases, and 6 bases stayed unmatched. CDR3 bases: TGTGCCACCAGTGAGATCGGACTAGCGGGGGAAACAGATACGCAGTATTTT. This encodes CATSEIGLAGETDTQYF.

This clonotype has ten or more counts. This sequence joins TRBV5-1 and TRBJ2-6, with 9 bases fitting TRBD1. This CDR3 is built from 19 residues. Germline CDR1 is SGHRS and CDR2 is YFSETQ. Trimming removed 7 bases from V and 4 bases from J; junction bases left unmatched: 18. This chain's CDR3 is CASYQGQGLSRTGANVLTF. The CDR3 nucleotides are TGCGCCAGCTACCAGGGACAGGGTTTAAGTCGTACAGGGGCCAACGTCCTGACTTTC.

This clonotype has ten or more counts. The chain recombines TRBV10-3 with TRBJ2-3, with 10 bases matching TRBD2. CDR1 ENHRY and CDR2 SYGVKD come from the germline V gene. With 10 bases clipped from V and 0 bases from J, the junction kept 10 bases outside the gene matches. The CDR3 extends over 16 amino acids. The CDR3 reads CATDLAGDTSTDTQYF. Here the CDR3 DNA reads TGTGCCACCGACCTAGCGGGGGATACTAGCACAGATACGCAGTATTTT.